Shown below are 8 T cell receptor beta chains from a single sample sequenced in a study of T cells in Graves' hyperthyroidism and ophthalmopathy. Amplification of TCR beta CDR3 regions was performed using RNA transcripts as template. Using the HTBI primer set, a first-round RT-PCR was run on the TCR CDR3. A single record per CDR3 protein comes from TCRdb applying MiXCR to the multiplex PCR reads. The repertoire holds over 250,000 distinct CDR3 sequences, roughly 13% seen once, with about 37% in the top ten. The sample was blood. The source of these receptors is a middle-aged woman with Graves' ophthalmopathy.

Ten or more counts support this clonotype. The chain combines TRBV6-1 with TRBJ1-2, with D hard to call. Looked up from germline, CDR1 is MNHNS and CDR2 is SASEGT. Trimming took 6 bases from V and 3 from J, leaving 11 bases between them. The CDR3 runs 13 residues. CDR3 nucleotide sequence: TGTGCCAGCAGAGCCCTTCAGGACTATGGCTACACCTTC. Amino acid sequence: CASRALQDYGYTF.

This clonotype has a count of ten or more. The chain couples TRBV6-1 to TRBJ2-7, with D possibly matching TRBD2 (5 bases). CDR1 is MNHNS and CDR2 is SASEGT in the germline V gene. V was trimmed by 6 bases and J by 5 bases, leaving 14 bases between them. The CDR3 sequence is 13 residues long. CDR3 amino acids: CASSLFPGNEQYF. The CDR3 coding sequence is TGTGCCAGCAGCCTTTTCCCGGGGAACGAGCAGTACTTC.

The sample holds many counts of this clonotype. The chain uses TRBV27 and TRBJ1-1; no reliable D call. The CDR3 length is 11 residues. V was pared by 2 bases and J by 7 bases, with 5 bases between. Germline V CDR1 and CDR2: MNHEY, SMNVEV (reference sequence). The CDR3 protein is CASSLEFEAFF. CDR3 sequence (DNA): TGTGCCAGCAGTTTAGAATTTGAAGCTTTCTTT.

This clonotype was picked up a small number of times. V usage is TRBV2 and J usage is TRBJ2-5, with D hard to call. This CDR3 has 16 amino acids. The V and J ends lost 7 bases and 2 bases respectively, with 20 bases between them. Germline-derived CDR1 and CDR2 are SNHLY and FYNNEI. The DNA for the CDR3 is TGTGCCAGCACCCCAATTAACACGAATCTACAAGAGACCCAGTACTTC. It codes for CASTPINTNLQETQYF.

A few counts support this clonotype. This rearrangement joins TRBV10-2 to TRBJ2-4, with a weak D call TRBD1 (5 bases). Trimming removed 2 bases at V and 0 bases at J, with 8 bases between. Per germline, CDR1 WSHSY and CDR2 SAAADI. The CDR3 consists of 15 residues. In DNA, the CDR3 is TGCGCCAGCAGTGAGGACAGTCTAGCCAAAAACATTCAGTACTTC. It specifies CASSEDSLAKNIQYF.

At least ten counts were recorded for this clonotype. V is TRBV28 and J is TRBJ2-1, with 8 bases that match TRBD2. With V trimmed by 0 bases and J by 5 bases, 3 bases remained unmatched. This CDR3 is 15 amino acids long. Germline V gene data show CDR1 as MDHEN and CDR2 as SYDVKM. CDR3: CASSLWSGGNNEQFF. In DNA, the CDR3 is TGTGCCAGCAGTTTATGGAGCGGGGGAAACAATGAGCAGTTCTTC. Filled out from reference TRBV28 and TRBJ2-1, the complete variable domain reads DVKVTQSSRYLVKRTGEKVFLECVQDMDHENMFWYRQDPGLGLRLIYFSYDVKMKEKGDIPEGYSVSREKKERFSLILESASTNQTSMYLCASSLWSGGNNEQFFGPGTRLTVL.

For the CDR3, the DNA is TGTGCCAGCACCCCCCGGTCGGGTTTTCCATTCTCCTACGAGCAGTACTTC. This translates into CASTPRSGFPFSYEQYF. The chain recombines TRBV11-3 with TRBJ2-7; no clear D. Germline V lookup: CDR1 SGHNT, CDR2 YENEEA. CDR3 size: 17 residues. The V end was cut by 7 bases, the J end by 0 bases, with 22 bases between.

The rearrangement joins TRBV19 to TRBJ1-6; TRBD1 aligns across 8 bases. Germline V gene sequence: CDR1 LNHDA, CDR2 SQIVND (reference sequence). This CDR3 contains 20 residues. With V trimmed by 3 bases and J by 1 base, 14 bases remained unmatched. CDR3 bases: TGTGCCAGTAGTATTTTTCCGGCGGGACAGGCGACTTCCTATAATTCACCCCTCCACTTT. Its translation is CASSIFPAGQATSYNSPLHF.